These 5 T cell receptor beta chains were sequenced from one sample in a study of OX40 agonist ivuxolimab in advanced cancers. The data were produced by immunoSEQ multiplex PCR, yet TCRdb's version contains in-frame clones alone and is incomplete. The sample has around 34,000 clones; roughly nine tenths are singletons. Sequencing used CD4+ or CD8+ T cells sorted from blood, obtained in a trial of the OX40 agonist ivuxolimab. The receptors here all came from an adult with an advanced solid tumor such as melanoma, head and neck, liver or kidney cancer.

CDR3 sequence: CASSLGFYTEAFF. The DNA for the CDR3 is TGTGCCAGCAGCTTAGGGTTTTACACTGAAGCTTTCTTT. The chain uses TRBV11-2 and TRBJ1-1; D unresolved. The germline V gene encodes CDR1 SGHAT and CDR2 FQNNGV. Trimming pared 1 base from V and 3 bases from J, leaving 6 bases between. The CDR3 totals 13 residues.

The V and J genes are TRBV11-3 and TRBJ2-1, with D unclear. The CDR3 has 15 amino acids. Germline V lookup: CDR1 SGHNT, CDR2 YENEEA. Trimming removed 5 bases from V and 0 bases from J, with 11 bases in between. The DNA of the CDR3 is TGTGCCAGCAGCCCCGACGGAAGCTCCTACAATGAGCAGTTCTTC. It codes for CASSPDGSSYNEQFF.

The rearrangement uses TRBV4-1 and TRBJ1-2; D is possibly TRBD1 (6 bases). V lost 0 bases and J 7 bases, leaving 18 bases between the germline ends. The CDR3 totals 16 residues. CDR1 and CDR2 from the germline V gene are MGHRA and YSYEKL. The CDR3 loop reads CASSQEGPRGAVGYTF. The CDR3 DNA sequence: TGCGCCAGCAGCCAAGAGGGCCCCCGGGGGGCAGTTGGCTACACCTTC.

This rearrangement joins TRBV19 to TRBJ1-6; 7 bases align to TRBD1. CDR1 and CDR2 (germline): LNHDA, SQIVND (reference sequence). The CDR3 has 12 residues. V lost 9 bases to trimming and J lost 10 bases; unmatched junction nucleotides: 6. The CDR3 sequence is CASQTGQSPLHF. CDR3 bases: TGTGCCAGCCAGACAGGGCAATCACCCCTCCACTTT.

The chain combines TRBV29-1 with TRBJ2-7; 8 nucleotides agree with TRBD1. V was clipped by 7 bases and J by 2 bases; unmatched bases: 4. Germline CDR1 SQVTM, CDR2 ANQGSEA. The CDR3 has 12 amino acids. CDR3 DNA sequence: TGCAGCGCCTGGACAGGGCCCTACGAGCAGTACTTC. Amino acid sequence: CSAWTGPYEQYF.